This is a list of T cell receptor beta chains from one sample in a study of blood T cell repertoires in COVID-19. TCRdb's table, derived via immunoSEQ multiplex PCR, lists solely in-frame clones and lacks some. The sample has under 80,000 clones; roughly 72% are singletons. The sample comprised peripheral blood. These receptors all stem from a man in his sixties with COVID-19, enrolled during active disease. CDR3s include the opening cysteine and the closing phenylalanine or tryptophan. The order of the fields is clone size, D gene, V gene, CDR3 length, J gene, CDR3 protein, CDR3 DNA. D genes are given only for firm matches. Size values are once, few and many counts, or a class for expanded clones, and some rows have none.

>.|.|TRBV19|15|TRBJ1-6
CASSTPYSYNSPLHF
TGTGCCAGTAGTACCCCCTACTCCTATAATTCACCCCTCCACTTT
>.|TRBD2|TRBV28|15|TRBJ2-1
CASSPTSGRFDEQFF
TGTGCCAGCAGTCCGACTAGCGGGAGGTTCGATGAGCAGTTCTTC
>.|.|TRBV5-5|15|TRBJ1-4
CASSGVTGVNEKLFF
TGTGCCAGCAGCGGGGTGACAGGCGTTAATGAAAAACTGTTTTTT
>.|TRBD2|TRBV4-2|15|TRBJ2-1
CASSQDGGRRNEQFF
TGTGCCAGCAGCCAAGATGGCGGGAGGAGGAATGAGCAGTTCTTC
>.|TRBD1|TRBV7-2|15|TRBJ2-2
CASSLGTGWPGELFF
TGTGCCAGCAGCTTAGGGACAGGGTGGCCCGGGGAGCTGTTTTTT
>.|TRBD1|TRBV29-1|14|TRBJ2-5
CSADMNRGVETQYF
TGCAGCGCCGACATGAACAGGGGAGTGGAGACCCAGTACTTC
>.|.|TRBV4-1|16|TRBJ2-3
CASSQVLQASTDTQYF
TGCGCCAGCAGCCAAGTTCTCCAGGCTAGCACAGATACGCAGTATTTT
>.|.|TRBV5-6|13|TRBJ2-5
CASCRGVGETQYF
TGTGCCAGCTGCAGGGGGGTTGGAGAGACCCAGTACTTC
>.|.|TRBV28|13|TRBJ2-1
CASSFGRLSGRLF
TGTGCCAGCAGTTTTGGACGCTTGAGTGGGAGGCTCTTC
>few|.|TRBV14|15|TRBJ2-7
CASSQGNSLNYEQYF
TGTGCCAGCAGCCAAGGAAACAGCCTCAACTACGAGCAGTACTTC
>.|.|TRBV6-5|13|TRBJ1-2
CASRGTVNYGYTF
TGTGCCAGCAGGGGCACAGTTAACTATGGCTACACCTTC
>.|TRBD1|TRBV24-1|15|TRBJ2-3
CATREGQGRGDTQYF
TGTGCCACCAGAGAGGGACAGGGAAGAGGGGATACGCAGTATTTT
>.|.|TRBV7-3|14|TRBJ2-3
CASSFSGPTDTQYF
TGTGCCAGCAGCTTCAGCGGACCCACAGATACGCAGTATTTT
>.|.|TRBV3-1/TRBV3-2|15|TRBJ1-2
CASSQSIWVAVGYTF
TGTGCCAGCAGCCAATCCATCTGGGTGGCGGTTGGCTACACCTTC
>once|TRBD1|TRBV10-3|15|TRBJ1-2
CAISGGDRVGYGYTF
TGTGCCATCAGTGGTGGGGACAGGGTGGGGTATGGCTACACCTTC
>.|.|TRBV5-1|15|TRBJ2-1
CASSTTLGALYEQFF
TGCGCCAGCAGCACTACCCTGGGGGCGCTGTATGAGCAGTTCTTC
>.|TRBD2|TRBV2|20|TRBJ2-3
CASSLLVGLAGVTFLGTQYF
TGTGCCAGCAGTCTCCTTGTCGGACTAGCGGGAGTAACCTTTTTAGGTACGCAGTATTTT
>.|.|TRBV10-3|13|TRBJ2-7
CAIKGAASYEQYF
TGTGCCATCAAAGGGGCAGCCTCCTACGAGCAGTACTTC
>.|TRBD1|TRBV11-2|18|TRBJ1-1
CASSLVLGQGRRDTEAFF
TGTGCCAGCAGCTTAGTCTTGGGACAGGGAAGAAGGGACACTGAAGCTTTCTTT
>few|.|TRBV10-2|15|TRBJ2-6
CASRSGGSGANVLTF
TGCGCCAGCAGGTCCGGGGGATCTGGGGCCAACGTCCTGACTTTC
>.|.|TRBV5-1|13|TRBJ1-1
CASSGMSATEAFF
TGCGCCAGCAGCGGAATGAGCGCCACTGAAGCTTTCTTT
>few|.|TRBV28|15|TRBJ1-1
CASSPSDRLNTEAFF
TGTGCCAGCAGTCCGTCGGACAGATTAAACACTGAAGCTTTCTTT
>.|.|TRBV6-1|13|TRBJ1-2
CASSEGPRVGYTF
TGTGCCAGCAGTGAGGGGCCCAGGGTTGGCTACACCTTC
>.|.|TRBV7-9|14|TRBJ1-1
CASSVWGGDTEAFF
TGTGCCAGCAGCGTGTGGGGGGGAGACACTGAAGCTTTCTTT
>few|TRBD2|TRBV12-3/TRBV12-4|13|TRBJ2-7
CASRLAGAYEQYF
TGTGCCAGCAGGCTAGCGGGGGCCTACGAGCAGTACTTC
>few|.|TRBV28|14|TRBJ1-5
CASSLYREHQPQHF
TGTGCCAGCAGTTTATACAGGGAACATCAGCCCCAGCATTTT
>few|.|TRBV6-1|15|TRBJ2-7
CASSEAPGDTYEQYF
TGTGCCAGCAGTGAAGCGCCGGGAGACACGTACGAGCAGTACTTC
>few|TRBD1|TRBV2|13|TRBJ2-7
CASIRQGANEQYF
TGTGCCAGCATCAGACAGGGGGCGAACGAGCAGTACTTC
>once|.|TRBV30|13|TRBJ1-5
CAWSGQSNQPQHF
TGTGCCTGGAGTGGACAGAGCAATCAGCCCCAGCATTTT
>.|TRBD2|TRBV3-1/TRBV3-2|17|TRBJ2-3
CASSQGLAGAGGDTQYF
TGTGCCAGCAGCCAAGGACTAGCGGGCGCTGGGGGAGATACGCAGTATTTT
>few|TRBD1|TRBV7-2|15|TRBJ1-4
CASSLEYRGNEKLFF
TGTGCCAGCAGCTTAGAATACAGGGGTAACGAAAAACTGTTTTTT
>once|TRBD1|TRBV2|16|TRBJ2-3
CASSRQGDPRTDTQYF
TGTGCCAGCAGCCGACAGGGGGATCCACGCACAGATACGCAGTATTTT
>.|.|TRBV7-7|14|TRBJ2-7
CASSATVARGEQYF
TGTGCCAGCAGCGCGACAGTTGCTCGAGGCGAGCAGTACTTC
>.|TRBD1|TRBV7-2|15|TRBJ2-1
CASSLKTGPFDEQFF
TGTGCCAGCAGCCTAAAGACAGGGCCCTTTGATGAGCAGTTCTTC
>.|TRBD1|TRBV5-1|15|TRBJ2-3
CASSLEGQPTDTQYF
TGCGCCAGCAGCTTGGAGGGACAGCCCACAGATACGCAGTATTTT
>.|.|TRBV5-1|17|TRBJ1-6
CASSLDGRSSYNSPLHF
TGCGCCAGCAGCTTGGACGGGAGGAGCTCCTATAATTCACCCCTCCACTTT
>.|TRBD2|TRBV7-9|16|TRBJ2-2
CASSLLREGRTGELFF
TGTGCCAGCAGCTTACTGCGGGAGGGCCGTACCGGGGAGCTGTTTTTT
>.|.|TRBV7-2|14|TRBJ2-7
CASSPIDLDYEQYF
TGTGCCAGCAGCCCCATAGATCTCGACTACGAGCAGTACTTC
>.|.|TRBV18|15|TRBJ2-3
CASSPRRSPNTEQYF
TGTGCCAGCTCACCCCGCCGGTCCCCAAATACTGAGCAGTATTTT
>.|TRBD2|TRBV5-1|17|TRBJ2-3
CASSFFPPGLASDTQYF
TGCGCCAGCAGCTTCTTTCCCCCGGGACTAGCTTCAGATACGCAGTATTTT
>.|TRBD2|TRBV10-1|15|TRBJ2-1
CASSPSLAGYNEQFF
TGCGCCAGCAGCCCTTCACTAGCGGGATACAATGAGCAGTTCTTC
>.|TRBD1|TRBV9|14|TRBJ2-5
CASSADRGLETQYF
TGTGCCAGCAGCGCCGACAGGGGCTTAGAGACCCAGTACTTC
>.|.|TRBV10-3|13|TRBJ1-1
CAISDGGFAEAFF
TGTGCCATCAGTGACGGGGGTTTCGCTGAAGCTTTCTTT
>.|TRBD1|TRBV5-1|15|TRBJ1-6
CASSLSDRANSPLHF
TGCGCCAGCAGCTTGTCGGACAGGGCAAATTCACCCCTCCACTTT
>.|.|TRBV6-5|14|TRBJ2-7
CASSRNAGRNEQYF
TGTGCCAGCAGCCGAAATGCAGGGAGGAACGAGCAGTACTTC
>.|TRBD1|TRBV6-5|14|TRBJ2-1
CASKRQGTYNEQFF
TGTGCCAGCAAGCGACAGGGGACATACAATGAGCAGTTCTTC
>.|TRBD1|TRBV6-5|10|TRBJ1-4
CASSCGQGAF
TGTGCCAGCAGCTGTGGACAGGGAGCTTTT
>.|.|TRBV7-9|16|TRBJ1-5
CASSLLDSEGDGPQHF
TGTGCCAGCAGCTTACTGGACAGTGAGGGGGATGGGCCCCAGCATTTT
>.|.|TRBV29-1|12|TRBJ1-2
CSVVQGGSGYTF
TGCAGCGTGGTTCAGGGAGGAAGTGGCTACACCTTC
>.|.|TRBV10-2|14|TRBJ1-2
CASSESAGSYGYTF
TGCGCCAGCAGTGAGTCGGCGGGATCCTATGGCTACACCTTC
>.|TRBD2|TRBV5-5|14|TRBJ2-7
CASSLSGAGGEQYF
TGTGCCAGCAGCTTGAGCGGGGCCGGAGGCGAGCAGTACTTC
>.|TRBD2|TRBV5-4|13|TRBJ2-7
CASSGGGSYEQYF
TGTGCCAGCAGCGGCGGGGGCTCCTACGAGCAGTACTTC
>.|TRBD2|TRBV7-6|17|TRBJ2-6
CASSLGAGNSGANVLTF
TGTGCCAGCAGCTTGGGAGCGGGGAACTCTGGGGCCAACGTCCTGACTTTC